The 29 T cell receptor beta chains given below trace back to one sample, sequenced in a study of blood T cell repertoires in COVID-19. Profiled with immunoSEQ multiplex PCR; TCRdb holds only in-frame clones, not every one. This table holds 65,000 to 95,000 clones, 70% to 90% found once. The sequenced sample was peripheral blood. These receptors came from a man aged 45-65 years with active COVID-19.

The chain uses TRBV10-3 and TRBJ2-1; TRBD2 aligns across 14 bases. Germline V gene lookup returns CDR1 ENHRY and CDR2 SYGVKD. This CDR3 is built from 16 residues. V lost 6 bases to trimming and J lost 9 bases; unmatched junction nucleotides: 10. The CDR3 DNA sequence: TGTGCCATCAGCCCCGGGACTAGCGGGGGCATTGGTGAGCAGTTCTTC. Translated, it gives CAISPGTSGGIGEQFF.

The J gene is TRBJ1-1, the V gene TRBV5-1, with 7 nucleotides matching TRBD1. CDR3 size: 13 residues. CDR1 SGHRS and CDR2 YFSETQ come from the germline V gene. Trimming at V came to 4 bases and at J to 3 bases, leaving 3 bases not matched to a gene. The CDR3 spells CASSATGDTEAFF. In DNA form, the CDR3 reads TGCGCCAGCAGCGCAACAGGGGACACTGAAGCTTTCTTT.

The rearrangement joins TRBV29-1 to TRBJ2-5, with 7 bases aligning to TRBD2. Germline V gene lookup returns CDR1 SQVTM and CDR2 ANQGSEA. The V and J ends lost 3 bases and 5 bases, in that order; junction bases with no gene match: 0. CDR3 size: 11 residues. CDR3 sequence: CSVEGGETQYF. The CDR3, as DNA: TGCAGCGTTGAGGGAGGGGAGACCCAGTACTTC.

A single count supports this clone. The CDR3 region has the DNA TGTGCCAGCAGCTTAGCCCCCGGGAGGGGCGCCTACAATGAGCAGTTCTTC. The encoded protein is CASSLAPGRGAYNEQFF. This chain joins TRBV7-9 and TRBJ2-1; 8 nucleotides align to TRBD2. V was clipped by 0 bases and J by 2 bases; unmatched bases: 6. The CDR3 has 17 amino acids. CDR1 and CDR2 (germline): SEHNR, FQNEAQ (reference sequence).

The rearrangement joins TRBV7-2 to TRBJ2-7; D gene uncertain. The length of the CDR3 is 13 residues. Germline V lookup: CDR1 SGHTA, CDR2 FQGNSA. The V end lost 2 bases, the J end lost 5 bases, and 10 bases lay between the germline ends. CDR3 sequence: CASSLSIADEQYF. The CDR3 DNA reads as TGTGCCAGCAGCTTAAGCATAGCCGACGAGCAGTACTTC.

CDR3 sequence (DNA): TGTGCCAGCAGCCAAGATGGACAGGCTTACTATGGCTACACCTTC. It yields the protein CASSQDGQAYYGYTF. This chain links TRBV14 with TRBJ1-2; 7 positions agree with TRBD1. The V and J ends lost 0 bases and 3 bases, in that order; junction bases with no gene match: 4. CDR3 size: 15 residues. In germline, CDR1 is SGHDN, CDR2 FVKESK.

This clone has just a few counts. The chain employs TRBV29-1 and TRBJ2-5; 10 bases agree with TRBD1. Trimming removed 7 bases from V and 4 bases from J; junction bases left unmatched: 3. The germline CDR1 and CDR2 sequences are SQVTM and ANQGSEA. The CDR3 length is 12 residues. This CDR3 reads CSGRTGGETQYF. CDR3 DNA: TGCAGCGGAAGGACAGGGGGAGAGACCCAGTACTTC.

The chain employs TRBV7-5 and TRBJ1-6. TRBV7-5 is described as a pseudogene. The CDR3 totals 16 residues. CDR3 protein: CVRRTSQKRLNSPLHF. The CDR3 nucleotides read TGTGTCAGAAGAACAAGTCAGAAGAGGCTTAATTCACCCCTCCACTTT.

The J gene is TRBJ2-3, the V gene TRBV5-1; 8 nucleotides align to TRBD2. V shed 4 bases, J shed 6 bases, and the junction held 7 bases outside the gene matches. CDR3 length: 14 residues. The germline V gene has CDR1 SGHRS and CDR2 YFSETQ. CDR3 amino acids: CASSPRTSFDTQYF. The CDR3 nucleotides read TGCGCCAGCAGCCCACGGACTAGCTTTGATACGCAGTATTTT.

The chain recombines TRBV27 with TRBJ2-3, with TRBD2 identical over 12 bases. CDR1 and CDR2 (germline): MNHEY, SMNVEV (reference sequence). The CDR3 runs to 15 residues. The V and J ends lost 5 bases and 4 bases, in that order; junction bases with no gene match: 4. CDR3 residues: CASSRASGGADTQYF. The CDR3 DNA sequence: TGTGCCAGCAGTAGGGCTAGCGGGGGGGCAGATACGCAGTATTTT.

This clone was counted a single time. V gene TRBV4-1 combines with J gene TRBJ1-2; D uncertain. The V end lost 4 bases, the J end lost 5 bases, and 17 bases lay between the germline ends. This CDR3 has 15 residues. Germline CDR1 reads MGHRA; CDR2 reads YSYEKL. Here the CDR3 reads CASSPREEGWYGYTF. In DNA form, the CDR3 reads TGCGCCAGCAGCCCGCGGGAAGAAGGATGGTATGGCTACACCTTC.

This chain connects TRBV6-6 to TRBJ2-7, with 12 bases matching TRBD2. J gave up 4 bases and V 5 bases, and 6 bases lay outside the gene matches. Germline CDR1 is MNHNY and CDR2 is SVGAGI (reference sequence). CDR3 size: 15 residues. Here the CDR3 reads CASSATSGSLYEQYF. Here the CDR3 DNA reads TGTGCCAGCAGTGCGACTAGCGGGAGTTTATACGAGCAGTACTTC.

The gene calls are TRBV28 and TRBJ2-7, with D possibly being TRBD1 (6 bases). The CDR3 consists of 15 residues. The V gene lost 5 bases and the J gene lost 0 bases, with 14 bases spanning the gap. CDR1 and CDR2 (germline): MDHEN, SYDVKM. The CDR3 DNA is TGTGCCAGCAGTCTGCGGACAGTTCGCTCCTACGAGCAGTACTTC. Translating it yields CASSLRTVRSYEQYF.

The chain couples TRBV2 to TRBJ1-1; the D gene is possibly TRBD1 (6 bases). Per the germline V gene, CDR1 is SNHLY and CDR2 is FYNNEI. V was cut by 7 bases and J by 7 bases, with 13 bases left in between. The CDR3 runs to 12 residues. As DNA, the CDR3 is TGTGCCAGCACCGTTGGACAGCGTGAAGCTTTCTTT. Amino acid sequence: CASTVGQREAFF. Together with reference TRBV2 and TRBJ1-1, the CDR3 gives the full variable domain: EPEVTQTPSHQVTQMGQEVILRCVPISNHLYFYWYRQILGQKVEFLVSFYNNEISEKSEIFDDQFSVERPDGSNFTLKIRSTKLEDSAMYFCASTVGQREAFFGQGTRLTVV.

The genes are TRBV6-5 and TRBJ2-5, with D perhaps TRBD1 (6 bases). The germline CDR1 and CDR2 sequences are MNHEY and SVGAGI. The V gene lost 5 bases and the J gene lost 1 base, with 14 bases spanning the gap. This CDR3 comprises 15 residues. CDR3: CASSRTDWSQETQYF. DNA for the CDR3: TGTGCCAGCAGTCGGACAGATTGGTCCCAAGAGACCCAGTACTTC.

The chain carries TRBV2 and TRBJ2-6; D not resolved. Trimming cost V 5 bases and J 0 bases, with 11 bases left between them. This CDR3 region has 16 residues. Germline V lookup: CDR1 SNHLY, CDR2 FYNNEI. This CDR3 reads CASSPNADSGANVLTF. The CDR3 nucleotides read TGTGCCAGCAGTCCAAATGCAGACTCTGGGGCCAACGTCCTGACTTTC.

J is TRBJ2-5 and V is TRBV28, with 9 bases aligning to TRBD2. Germline assignment: CDR1 MDHEN and CDR2 SYDVKM. This CDR3 contains 14 residues. V shed 5 bases and J 4 bases; nucleotides not matched to a gene: 5. The CDR3 nucleotides are TGTGCCAGCAGTGGAGCGGGGGGTGGAGAGACCCAGTACTTC. Protein: CASSGAGGGETQYF.

This clone was found once. CDR3 nucleotide sequence: TGTGCCAGCAGCTTAGGATCTGGGACATCCCAAGAGACCCAGTACTTC. It is translated as CASSLGSGTSQETQYF. The genes are TRBV11-2 and TRBJ2-5; the D gene is possibly TRBD1 (6 bases). Trimming shortened V by 1 base and J by 1 base, and 13 bases separated the two germline ends. The CDR3 length is 16 residues. In germline, CDR1 is SGHAT, CDR2 FQNNGV. The full variable domain, its missing parts supplied by reference TRBV11-2 and TRBJ2-5, is EAGVAQSPRYKIIEKRQSVAFWCNPISGHATLYWYQQILGQGPKLLIQFQNNGVVDDSQLPKDRFSAERLKGVDSTLKIQPAKLEDSAVYLCASSLGSGTSQETQYFGPGTRLLVL.

The rearrangement links TRBV7-2 to TRBJ1-5; D unclear. V was clipped by 1 base and J by 7 bases, with 11 bases between them. This CDR3 spans 14 amino acids. The germline gives CDR1 SGHTA, CDR2 FQGNSA. CDR3 in amino acids: CASSLDGFSQPQHF. In DNA form, the CDR3 reads TGTGCCAGCAGCTTAGACGGGTTTAGCCAGCCCCAGCATTTT. The whole variable domain, remainder taken from reference TRBV7-2 and TRBJ1-5, is GAGVSQSPSNKVTEKGKDVELRCDPISGHTALYWYRQSLGQGLEFLIYFQGNSAPDKSGLPSDRFSAERTGGSVSTLTIQRTQQEDSAVYLCASSLDGFSQPQHFGDGTRLSIL.

This rearrangement joins TRBV7-9 to TRBJ1-1; the match to TRBD1 covers 8 bases. The V gene end was trimmed by 5 bases and the J gene end by 1 base; junction bases not matched to a gene: 9. From germline, CDR1 is SEHNR and CDR2 FQNEAQ (reference sequence). This CDR3 region has 16 residues. The CDR3 is CASSPRPGQGNTEAFF. The CDR3, as DNA: TGTGCCAGCAGCCCAAGGCCTGGACAGGGGAACACTGAAGCTTTCTTT.

This clone has just a few counts. The chain employs TRBV3-1 (or the pseudogene TRBV3-2) and TRBJ2-1; no reliable D call. The CDR3 totals 15 residues. Germline CDR1 is LGHDT and CDR2 is YNNKEL (reference sequence). Trimming took 2 bases from V and 0 from J, leaving 8 bases between them. The CDR3 coding sequence is TGTGCCAGCAGCCAACTGGCTAGCTCCTACAATGAGCAGTTCTTC. Encoded protein: CASSQLASSYNEQFF.

This chain uses TRBV27 with TRBJ1-1, with D perhaps TRBD1 (6 bases). The CDR3 is 15 amino acids. Deletions cut 4 bases from V and 3 bases from J, with 15 bases between. Germline assignment: CDR1 MNHEY and CDR2 SMNVEV (reference sequence). CDR3 sequence: CASSWISGQHTEAFF. In DNA, the CDR3 is TGTGCCAGCAGTTGGATTTCGGGACAACACACTGAAGCTTTCTTT.

The rearrangement links TRBV6-6 to TRBJ1-1, with D maybe TRBD1 (5 bases). This CDR3 has 13 amino acids. Germline V gene data show CDR1 as MNHNY and CDR2 as SVGAGI (reference sequence). Trimming removed 9 bases at V and 3 bases at J, with 14 bases between. The DNA for the CDR3 is TGTGCCAGTAAATCCGGGGGAGACACTGAAGCTTTCTTT. It yields the protein CASKSGGDTEAFF.

The chain carries TRBV28 and TRBJ1-6; possibly TRBD1 for D (6 bases). The ends were cut back, 4 bases at V and 10 bases at J, with 14 bases in the middle. The CDR3 has 14 amino acids. In germline, CDR1 is MDHEN, CDR2 SYDVKM. The CDR3 DNA reads as TGTGCCAGCAGTTCCACAGGGTTTAGCTCACCCCTCCACTTT. Protein: CASSSTGFSSPLHF.

The CDR3 DNA sequence: TGTGCCAGTAGTAGGGGCCTGGGTCAGCCCCAGCATTTT. Translated, it gives CASSRGLGQPQHF. V is TRBV19 and J is TRBJ1-5, with D perhaps TRBD1 (5 bases). Trimming removed 4 bases from V and 6 bases from J, with 10 bases in between. Germline V gene lookup returns CDR1 LNHDA and CDR2 SQIVND (reference sequence). CDR3 length: 13 amino acids.

The chain couples TRBV24-1 to TRBJ2-1, with D perhaps matching TRBD2 (5 bases). Germline loops: CDR1 KGHDR, CDR2 SFDVKD. This CDR3 contains 13 residues. V was shortened by 6 bases and J by 4 bases, with 9 bases between the two germline ends. The DNA of the CDR3 is TGTGCCACCAGTTCCGGGGTTTACAATGAGCAGTTCTTC. Protein product: CATSSGVYNEQFF.

This chain links TRBV28 with TRBJ1-3; D is unresolved. The V end was cut by 3 bases, the J end by 7 bases, with 10 bases between. The CDR3 has 13 amino acids. Germline loops: CDR1 MDHEN, CDR2 SYDVKM. DNA of the CDR3: TGTGCCAGCAGTTTTCGTTTCGGGAACACCATATATTTT. Its translation is CASSFRFGNTIYF.

J is TRBJ1-6 and V is TRBV19, with D unresolved. Germline V lookup: CDR1 LNHDA, CDR2 SQIVND (reference sequence). The CDR3 totals 14 residues. V was shortened by 6 bases and J by 3 bases, with 9 bases between the two germline ends. CDR3 residues: CASRGENYNSPLHF. CDR3 nucleotide sequence: TGTGCCAGTAGGGGCGAGAACTATAATTCACCCCTCCACTTT.

This clone was counted a single time. The V and J genes are TRBV28 and TRBJ2-7; 10 bases are a match to TRBD2. The V segment lost 6 bases and the J segment 3 bases; nucleotides outside the gene matches: 8. CDR1 and CDR2 (germline): MDHEN, SYDVKM. The CDR3 sequence is 15 residues long. CDR3 bases: TGTGCCAGCAGGATCGCTAGCGGGAGAATCTACGAGCAGTACTTC. This gives the protein CASRIASGRIYEQYF.